A selection of T cell receptor beta chains follows, all from one sample in a study of T cell changes during pregnancy in multiple sclerosis. The data were produced by immunoSEQ multiplex PCR, yet TCRdb's version contains in-frame clones alone and is incomplete. The sample consists of roughly 40,000 clones, approximately 92% of them appearing once. Sequencing used CD4+ T cells from peripheral blood mononuclear cells, obtained in the second trimester of pregnancy. The source is a female donor in good health, enrolled as a control in a pregnancy study. CDR3s include the opening cysteine and the closing phenylalanine or tryptophan. Fields, in order: CDR3 length, V gene, clone size, D gene, J gene, CDR3 DNA, CDR3 protein. A D gene is named only where the DNA matches it firmly. Clone size is not always given. Where it is, it says once, few, many or a class for expanded clones.

>20|TRBV4-1|.|.|TRBJ2-3
TGCGCCAGCAGCCAAGATAGATTTGCAGCGGGTCGACCCCGCACAGATACGCAGTATTTT
CASSQDRFAAGRPRTDTQYF
>12|TRBV2|.|TRBD1|TRBJ1-4
TGTGCCAGCGTTGGGACAGCTGAAAAACTGTTTTTT
CASVGTAEKLFF
>14|TRBV19|.|TRBD1|TRBJ1-2
TGTGCCAGCCGGATAGCAGGACAGGGCCCCGGCTACACCTTC
CASRIAGQGPGYTF
>13|TRBV5-1|.|.|TRBJ2-2
TGCGCCAGCAGCTTTAAGAACACCGGGGAGCTGTTTTTT
CASSFKNTGELFF
>15|TRBV4-3|.|TRBD1|TRBJ2-3
TGCGCCAGCAGCCAACATGCACAGGGGGCCTATACGCAGTATTTT
CASSQHAQGAYTQYF
>14|TRBV7-9|.|TRBD2|TRBJ2-1
TGTGCCAGCAGCTTTCTCCGAGCGGGGGATGAGCAGTTCTTC
CASSFLRAGDEQFF
>14|TRBV2|.|TRBD1|TRBJ2-7
TGTGCCAGCACCGGGACAGGGGGATTGGGGGAGCAGTACTTC
CASTGTGGLGEQYF
>16|TRBV7-8|.|.|TRBJ1-6
TGTGCCAGCAGCGTAACTTCGAGCTCCTATAATTCACCCCTCCACTTT
CASSVTSSSYNSPLHF
>13|TRBV5-1|.|.|TRBJ1-2
TGCGCCAGCAGCTTGGCACGGGGGGATGGCTACACCTTC
CASSLARGDGYTF
>15|TRBV10-1|.|.|TRBJ2-1
TGCGCCAGCAGTTCCCTAGCGTCCTCCTACAATGAGCAGTTCTTC
CASSSLASSYNEQFF
>14|TRBV7-3|.|.|TRBJ2-2
TGTGCCAGCAGCTTAACGCCAGCGGTTGGGGAGCTGTTTTTT
CASSLTPAVGELFF
>12|TRBV5-6|.|.|TRBJ1-2
TGTGCCACCCATACAGGGATTGAGCGCTACACCTTC
CATHTGIERYTF
>13|TRBV10-2|.|.|TRBJ2-5
TGCGCCAGCAGTGCCGGCAGGTCAGAGACCCAGTACTTC
CASSAGRSETQYF
>15|TRBV10-3|.|.|TRBJ1-6
TGTGCCATCAGTGTAAGTGGGCTAATAAATTCACCCCTCCACTTT
CAISVSGLINSPLHF
>14|TRBV29-1|.|TRBD2|TRBJ2-1
TGCAGCGGCGGGCGCGGGGAGGGTTACAATGAGCAGTTCTTC
CSGGRGEGYNEQFF
>14|TRBV6-6|few|TRBD1|TRBJ1-5
TGTGCCAGCAGCTCGGACAGGGGGATTCAGCCCCAGCATTTT
CASSSDRGIQPQHF
>18|TRBV4-3|.|TRBD2|TRBJ2-3
TGCGCCAGCAGCCAAGAGCGGTCACTAGCGGGAGGGCCGGATACGCAGTATTTT
CASSQERSLAGGPDTQYF
>17|TRBV9|.|TRBD1|TRBJ2-2
TGTGCCAGCAGCGTAGGGCGGACAGGGGGCCAAACCGGGGAGCTGTTTTTT
CASSVGRTGGQTGELFF
>13|TRBV7-2|.|TRBD1|TRBJ1-2
TGTGCCAGCAGCTTCGGACAGGGGGATGGCTACACCTTC
CASSFGQGDGYTF
>15|TRBV18|.|.|TRBJ1-6
TGTGCCAGCTCTACCCGCAGGGGAGATTTTGGACCCCTCCACTTT
CASSTRRGDFGPLHF
>11|TRBV20-1|.|.|TRBJ2-7
TGCAGTGCTTCTAACTCGGACGAGCAGTACTTC
CSASNSDEQYF
>16|TRBV18|.|TRBD2|TRBJ2-3
TGTGCCAGCTCACCAAAGACTAGCCGGGGGACAGATACGCAGTATTTT
CASSPKTSRGTDTQYF
>17|TRBV28|.|TRBD2|TRBJ2-3
TGTGCCAGCAGTCGCGGGGGGGCTAGCGGAGGCACAGATACGCAGTATTTT
CASSRGGASGGTDTQYF
>14|TRBV28|.|.|TRBJ2-6
TGTGCCAGCATGAACACAGTCGGGGCCAACGTCCTGACTTTC
CASMNTVGANVLTF
>14|TRBV5-4|.|.|TRBJ2-3
TGTGCCAGCAGCGTTCGAGTAGGCACAGATACGCAGTATTTT
CASSVRVGTDTQYF
>11|TRBV6-5|.|.|TRBJ1-6
TGTGCCAGCAGTTACGGGGGGGCCCTCCACTTT
CASSYGGALHF
>12|TRBV2|.|.|TRBJ2-5
TGTGCCAGCGGAGAGGTGGAGGAGACCCAGTACTTC
CASGEVEETQYF
>14|TRBV18|.|.|TRBJ1-2
TGTGCCAGCTCACCAACGGGAGCTAACTATGGCTACACCTTC
CASSPTGANYGYTF
>14|TRBV30|.|.|TRBJ1-4
TGTGCCTGGAGTGTCGGGGGAGCAAATGAAAAACTGTTTTTT
CAWSVGGANEKLFF
>16|TRBV15|.|.|TRBJ2-1
TGTGCCACCAGCAGAGGTCTTGGCGGGGTATACAATGAGCAGTTCTTC
CATSRGLGGVYNEQFF
>16|TRBV11-2|.|.|TRBJ2-3
TGTGCCAGCAGCCATTATCGCGGACTTAGCACAGATACGCAGTATTTT
CASSHYRGLSTDTQYF
>17|TRBV4-1|.|.|TRBJ2-2
TGCGCCAGCAGCCAAGAAGGGCGGGGAAGGGGCACCGGGGAGCTGTTTTTT
CASSQEGRGRGTGELFF
>16|TRBV15|.|TRBD2|TRBJ2-5
TGTGCCACCAGCGGCCGACTAGCGGGGGGGGTCGGGACCCAGTACTTC
CATSGRLAGGVGTQYF
>16|TRBV11-1|.|TRBD1|TRBJ2-5
TGTGCCAGCAGCTCTCGGGACAGAGGAGGCCAAGAGACCCAGTACTTC
CASSSRDRGGQETQYF
>11|TRBV20-1|.|.|TRBJ1-2
TGCAGTGCTACTGACAATTATGGCTACACCTTC
CSATDNYGYTF
>13|TRBV7-7|.|.|TRBJ2-5
TGTGCTAGCAGTTCTGGACAGCAAGAGACCCAGTACTTC
CASSSGQQETQYF
>16|TRBV10-3|once|TRBD2|TRBJ2-7
TGTGCCATCAGCGGGACTAGCGGGGGCCGCTCCTACGAGCAGTACTTC
CAISGTSGGRSYEQYF
>14|TRBV6-1|.|TRBD2|TRBJ2-5
TGTGCCAGCACTCGCGGGGGTGTACAAGAGACCCAGTACTTC
CASTRGGVQETQYF
>15|TRBV30|once|TRBD1|TRBJ2-7
TGTGCCTGGAGTGTACTCGGACAGGGGGCTGGGGAGCAGTACTTC
CAWSVLGQGAGEQYF
>13|TRBV7-3|.|TRBD2|TRBJ2-3
TGTGCCAGCAGCTCCCCAAGCGGGGGTACGCAGTATTTT
CASSSPSGGTQYF
>15|TRBV11-2|.|.|TRBJ2-1
TGTGCCAGCAGCTCAGGACTGGGCTGGGTCAATGAGCAGTTCTTC
CASSSGLGWVNEQFF
>12|TRBV30|.|.|TRBJ2-7
TGTGCCTGGTCTTCCTTAGAATACGAGCAGTACTTC
CAWSSLEYEQYF
>15|TRBV19|.|.|TRBJ2-2
TGTGCCAGTACCCCTGGGCAGGTTAACACCGGGGAGCTGTTTTTT
CASTPGQVNTGELFF
>14|TRBV5-1|few|TRBD1|TRBJ1-1
TGCGCCAGCAGCTTGCTCAGGGGGGACACTGAAGCTTTCTTT
CASSLLRGDTEAFF
>14|TRBV11-1|.|TRBD1|TRBJ2-7
TGTGCCAGCAGCCCAGGACAGGGCAACTACGAGCAGTACTTC
CASSPGQGNYEQYF
>18|TRBV30|.|TRBD1|TRBJ1-2
TGTGCCTGGAGGGGGGCGGGACAGGGGGCCAACTACGACTATGGCTACACCTTC
CAWRGAGQGANYDYGYTF
>15|TRBV7-8|.|.|TRBJ2-7
TGTGCCAGCAGCCCCCATGGACAGGGAGGGTACGAGCAGTACTTC
CASSPHGQGGYEQYF
>13|TRBV5-4|.|.|TRBJ1-3
TGTGCCAGCAGCTTGGAGACAGCAAACACCATATATTTT
CASSLETANTIYF
>14|TRBV7-6|.|.|TRBJ1-4
TGTGCCAGCAGCTCAGGGTTCCCGGGTGAAAAACTGTTTTTT
CASSSGFPGEKLFF
>15|TRBV4-2|.|TRBD2|TRBJ2-5
TGTGCCAGCAGCGGGAGCGGGGGGGCGGGAGAGACCCAGTACTTC
CASSGSGGAGETQYF
>15|TRBV9|.|.|TRBJ2-5
TGTGCCAGCAGCGCCGCCGGGAATGGGGGGGAGACCCAGTACTTC
CASSAAGNGGETQYF
>14|TRBV6-6|.|.|TRBJ2-2
TGTGCCAGCAGTTACAGGAACCAGGCCGGGGAGCTGTTTTTT
CASSYRNQAGELFF
>13|TRBV9|few|TRBD2|TRBJ2-3
TGTGCCAGTCAGCGGGGGATCACAGATACGCAGTATTTT
CASQRGITDTQYF
>15|TRBV29-1|.|.|TRBJ2-1
TGCAGCGTCCGATCCCGCGGACTCCTAGGTAATGAGCAGTTCTTC
CSVRSRGLLGNEQFF
>14|TRBV6-6|.|.|TRBJ1-5
TGTGCCAGCAGAAGAACAGATTTCAATCAGCCCCAGCATTTT
CASRRTDFNQPQHF
>15|TRBV5-1|.|.|TRBJ1-1
TGCGCCAGCAGCGACGGAGCGGGGAGGAGCACTGAAGCTTTCTTT
CASSDGAGRSTEAFF
>12|TRBV28|.|.|TRBJ2-7
TGTGCCAGCAGGACTAGTTTCTACGAGCAGTACTTC
CASRTSFYEQYF
>14|TRBV28|once|.|TRBJ1-1
TGTGCCAGCAGTTTAAAGGGCTCGGGAACTGAAGCTTTCTTT
CASSLKGSGTEAFF
>15|TRBV28|.|.|TRBJ1-2
TGTGCCAGCAGTAAACTGACAGGTTCTCCCTATGGCTACACCTTC
CASSKLTGSPYGYTF